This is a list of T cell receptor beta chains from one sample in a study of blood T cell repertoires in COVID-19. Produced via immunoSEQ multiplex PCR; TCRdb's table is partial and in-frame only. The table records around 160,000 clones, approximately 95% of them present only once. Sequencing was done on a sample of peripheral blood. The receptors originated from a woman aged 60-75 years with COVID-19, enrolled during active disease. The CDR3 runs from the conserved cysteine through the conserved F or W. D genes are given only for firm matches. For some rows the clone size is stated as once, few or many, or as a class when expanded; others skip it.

CASSLDRDSEAFF	TGTGCCAGCAGCTTGGACAGGGACTCTGAAGCTTTCTTT	TRBJ1-1	TRBD1	NA	TRBV11-2
CASSVGGGSEQFF	TGTGCCAGCAGCGTAGGTGGTGGGAGTGAGCAGTTCTTC	TRBJ2-1	NA	NA	TRBV9
CSASVGSELFF	TGCAGTGCCAGCGTCGGCTCCGAGCTGTTTTTT	TRBJ1-4	NA	NA	TRBV20-1
CASSLLRFRTGSYNEQFF	TGTGCCAGCAGTTTACTCCGGTTTAGGACAGGCTCCTACAATGAGCAGTTCTTC	TRBJ2-1	TRBD1	NA	TRBV27
CASRGGTGINQPQHF	TGTGCCAGCAGGGGCGGGACAGGGATCAATCAGCCCCAGCATTTT	TRBJ1-5	TRBD1	once	TRBV6-5
CSVTQGDYGYTF	TGCAGCGTAACACAGGGTGACTATGGCTACACCTTC	TRBJ1-2	NA	NA	TRBV29-1
CASSPTTGANTGELFF	TGTGCCAGCTCACCAACGACCGGAGCGAACACCGGGGAGCTGTTTTTT	TRBJ2-2	NA	NA	TRBV18
CASSPRTGTLSSYEQYF	TGCGCCAGCAGTCCTCGGACAGGGACCCTAAGCTCCTACGAGCAGTACTTC	TRBJ2-7	TRBD1	NA	TRBV23-1
CASSGDRGRDGYTF	TGTGCCAGCAGCGGGGACAGGGGGCGTGATGGCTACACCTTC	TRBJ1-2	TRBD1	NA	TRBV9
CASSLADRGYTDTQYF	TGTGCCAGCAGCTTAGCGGACAGGGGGTACACAGATACGCAGTATTTT	TRBJ2-3	TRBD1	once	TRBV7-8
CASSVVTRGNIQYF	TGTGCCAGCAGCGTAGTAACTAGAGGGAACATTCAGTACTTC	TRBJ2-4	NA	NA	TRBV9
CATSGRQGMFDSPLHF	TGTGCCACCAGCGGTCGACAGGGGATGTTTGATTCACCCCTCCACTTT	TRBJ1-6	TRBD1	NA	TRBV15
CAWWPAMSGNTIYF	TGTGCCTGGTGGCCAGCGATGAGTGGAAACACCATATATTTT	TRBJ1-3	NA	NA	TRBV30
CASSIGGQGSYF	TGTGCCAGTAGTATAGGGGGACAGGGGTCGTATTTT	TRBJ2-3	TRBD1	NA	TRBV19
CASSATRAFPNEQFF	TGTGCCAGCAGCGCGACGAGGGCCTTCCCCAATGAGCAGTTCTTC	TRBJ2-1	NA	NA	TRBV7-2
CALGVEYTGELFF	TGTGCCCTCGGGGTGGAGTACACCGGGGAGCTGTTTTTT	TRBJ2-2	NA	NA	TRBV30
CASSQVLAGTTGELFF	TGCGCCAGCAGCCAAGTTCTAGCGGGAACCACCGGGGAGCTGTTTTTT	TRBJ2-2	TRBD2	NA	TRBV4-1
CASSIARGNEKLFF	TGTGCCAGTAGTATCGCAAGGGGCAATGAAAAACTGTTTTTT	TRBJ1-4	NA	NA	TRBV19
CASSAKGGGRAQGYTF	TGTGCCAGCAGTGCAAAAGGGGGTGGAAGGGCTCAGGGCTACACCTTC	TRBJ1-2	NA	NA	TRBV25-1
CASRAQGRETQYF	TGTGCCAGCCGTGCTCAGGGGCGGGAGACCCAGTACTTC	TRBJ2-5	NA	NA	TRBV27
CASTPGVGSYEQYF	TGTGCCAGCACCCCGGGGGTCGGCTCCTACGAGCAGTACTTC	TRBJ2-7	NA	once	TRBV11-2
CASTETGYYGYTF	TGTGCCAGCACCGAGACAGGTTATTATGGCTACACCTTC	TRBJ1-2	NA	NA	TRBV2
CAWIPGDRGYTF	TGTGCCTGGATCCCTGGGGACAGAGGCTACACCTTC	TRBJ1-2	TRBD1	once	TRBV30
CASDTANTEAFF	TGTGCCAGCGACACAGCGAACACTGAAGCTTTCTTT	TRBJ1-1	NA	once	TRBV7-9
CASRRSGYEQYF	TGTGCCAGCAGGCGCTCGGGCTACGAGCAGTACTTC	TRBJ2-7	NA	NA	TRBV2
CASSLGPIQGLSTDTQYF	TGTGCCAGCAGCTTGGGACCAATACAGGGATTGAGCACAGATACGCAGTATTTT	TRBJ2-3	NA	NA	TRBV11-3
CASSIDRDNEQFF	TGTGCCAGCAGCATTGACAGGGACAATGAGCAGTTCTTC	TRBJ2-1	TRBD1	NA	TRBV11-2